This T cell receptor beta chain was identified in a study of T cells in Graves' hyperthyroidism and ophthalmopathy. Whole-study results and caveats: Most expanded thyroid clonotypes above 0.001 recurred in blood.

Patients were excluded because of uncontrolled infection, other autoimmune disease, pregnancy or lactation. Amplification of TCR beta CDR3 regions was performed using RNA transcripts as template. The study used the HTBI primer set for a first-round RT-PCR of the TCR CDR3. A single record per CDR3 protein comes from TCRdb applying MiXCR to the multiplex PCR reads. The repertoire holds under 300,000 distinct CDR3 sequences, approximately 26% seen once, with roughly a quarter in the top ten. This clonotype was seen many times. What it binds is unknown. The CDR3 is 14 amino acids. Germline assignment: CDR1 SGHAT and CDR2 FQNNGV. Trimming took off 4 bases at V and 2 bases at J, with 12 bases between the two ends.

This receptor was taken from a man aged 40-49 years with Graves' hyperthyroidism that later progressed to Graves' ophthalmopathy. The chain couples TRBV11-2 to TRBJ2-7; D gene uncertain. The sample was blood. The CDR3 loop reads CASSYDIYAYEQYF. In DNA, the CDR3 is TGTGCCAGCAGCTATGACATATATGCCTACGAGCAGTACTTC.